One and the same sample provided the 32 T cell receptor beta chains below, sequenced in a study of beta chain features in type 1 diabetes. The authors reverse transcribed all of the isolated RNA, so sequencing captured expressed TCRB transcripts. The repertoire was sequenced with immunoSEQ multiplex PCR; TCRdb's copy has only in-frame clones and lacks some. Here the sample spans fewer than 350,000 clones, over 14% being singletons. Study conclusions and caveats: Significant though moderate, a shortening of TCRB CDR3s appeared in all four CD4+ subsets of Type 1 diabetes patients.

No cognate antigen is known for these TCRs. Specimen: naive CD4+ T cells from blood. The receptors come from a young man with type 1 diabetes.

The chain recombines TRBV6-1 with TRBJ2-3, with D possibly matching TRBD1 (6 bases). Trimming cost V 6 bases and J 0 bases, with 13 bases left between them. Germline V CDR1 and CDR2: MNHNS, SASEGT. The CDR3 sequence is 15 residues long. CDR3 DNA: TGTGCCAGCAGGCCCAGGGGTGCGAGCACAGATACGCAGTATTTT. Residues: CASRPRGASTDTQYF.

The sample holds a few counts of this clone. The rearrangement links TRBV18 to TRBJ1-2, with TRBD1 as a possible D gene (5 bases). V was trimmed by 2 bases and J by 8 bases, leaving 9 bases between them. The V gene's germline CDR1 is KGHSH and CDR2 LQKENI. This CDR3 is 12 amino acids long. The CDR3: CASSPSGNGYTF. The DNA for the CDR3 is TGTGCCAGCTCACCATCAGGGAACGGCTACACCTTC.

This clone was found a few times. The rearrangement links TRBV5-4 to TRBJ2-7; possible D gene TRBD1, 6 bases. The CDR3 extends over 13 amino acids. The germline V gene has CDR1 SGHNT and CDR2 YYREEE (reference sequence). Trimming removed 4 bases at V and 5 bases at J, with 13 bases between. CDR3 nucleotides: TGTGCCAGCAGCCCGCGGACAGCAGACGAGCAGTACTTC. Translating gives CASSPRTADEQYF.

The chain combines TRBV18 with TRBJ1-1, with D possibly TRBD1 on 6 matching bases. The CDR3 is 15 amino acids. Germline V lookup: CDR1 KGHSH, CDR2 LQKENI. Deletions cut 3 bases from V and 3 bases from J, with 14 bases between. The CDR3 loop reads CASSPRQASDTEAFF. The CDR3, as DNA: TGTGCCAGCTCACCCAGACAGGCGTCGGACACTGAAGCTTTCTTT.

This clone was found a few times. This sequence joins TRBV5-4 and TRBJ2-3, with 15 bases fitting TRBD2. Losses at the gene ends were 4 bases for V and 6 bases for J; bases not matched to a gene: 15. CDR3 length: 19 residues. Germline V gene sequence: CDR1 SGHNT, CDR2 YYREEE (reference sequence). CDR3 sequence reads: CASSRPGLAGGGRSDTQYF. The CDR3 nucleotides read TGTGCCAGCAGCCGCCCGGGACTAGCGGGAGGCGGGAGGTCGGATACGCAGTATTTT.

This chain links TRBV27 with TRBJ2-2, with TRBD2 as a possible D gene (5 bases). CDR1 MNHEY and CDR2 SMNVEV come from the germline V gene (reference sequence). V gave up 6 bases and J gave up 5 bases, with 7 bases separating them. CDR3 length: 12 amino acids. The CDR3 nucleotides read TGTGCCAGCAGCGAGGGTACCGGGGAGCTGTTTTTT. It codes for CASSEGTGELFF.

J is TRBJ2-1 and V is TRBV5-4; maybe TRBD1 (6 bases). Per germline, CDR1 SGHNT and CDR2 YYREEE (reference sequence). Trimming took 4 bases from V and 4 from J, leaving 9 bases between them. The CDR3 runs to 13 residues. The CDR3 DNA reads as TGTGCCAGCAGCCAGGACAGTTACAATGAGCAGTTCTTC. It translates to CASSQDSYNEQFF.

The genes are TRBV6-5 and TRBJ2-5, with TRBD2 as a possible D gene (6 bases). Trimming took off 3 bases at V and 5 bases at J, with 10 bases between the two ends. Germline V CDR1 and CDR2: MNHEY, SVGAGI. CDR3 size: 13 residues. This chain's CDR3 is CASSYSGRETQYF. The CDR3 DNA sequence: TGTGCCAGCAGTTATTCAGGGAGGGAGACCCAGTACTTC.

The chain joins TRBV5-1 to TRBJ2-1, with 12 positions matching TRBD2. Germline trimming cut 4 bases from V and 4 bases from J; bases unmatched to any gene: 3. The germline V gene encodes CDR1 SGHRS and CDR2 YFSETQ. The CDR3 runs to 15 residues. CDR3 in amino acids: CASSGGTSGYNEQFF. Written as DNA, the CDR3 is TGCGCCAGCAGCGGCGGGACTAGCGGGTACAATGAGCAGTTCTTC. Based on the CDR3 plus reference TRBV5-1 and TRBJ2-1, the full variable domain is KAGVTQTPRYLIKTRGQQVTLSCSPISGHRSVSWYQQTPGQGLQFLFEYFSETQRNKGNFPGRFSGRQFSNSRSEMNVSTLELGDSALYLCASSGGTSGYNEQFFGPGTRLTVL.

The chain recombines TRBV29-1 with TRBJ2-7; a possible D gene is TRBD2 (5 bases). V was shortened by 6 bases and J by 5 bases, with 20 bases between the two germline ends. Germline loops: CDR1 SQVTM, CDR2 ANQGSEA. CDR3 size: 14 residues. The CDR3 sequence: CSVRVRGGRDEQYF. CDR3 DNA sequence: TGCAGCGTGCGTGTCCGGGGTGGTCGGGACGAGCAGTACTTC.

The CDR3 is CSVTWGRETQYF. The CDR3 DNA sequence: TGCAGCGTCACCTGGGGGAGGGAGACCCAGTACTTC. The rearrangement uses TRBV29-1 and TRBJ2-5; D might be TRBD2 (6 bases). The V gene's germline CDR1 is SQVTM and CDR2 ANQGSEA. Trimming removed 6 bases at V and 5 bases at J, with 13 bases between. This CDR3 contains 12 residues.

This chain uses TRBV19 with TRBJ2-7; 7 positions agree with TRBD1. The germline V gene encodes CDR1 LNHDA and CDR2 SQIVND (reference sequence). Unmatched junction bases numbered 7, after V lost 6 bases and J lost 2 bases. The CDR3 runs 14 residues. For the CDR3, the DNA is TGTGCCAGTAGCCGACAGGGTATGACCTACGAGCAGTACTTC. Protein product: CASSRQGMTYEQYF.

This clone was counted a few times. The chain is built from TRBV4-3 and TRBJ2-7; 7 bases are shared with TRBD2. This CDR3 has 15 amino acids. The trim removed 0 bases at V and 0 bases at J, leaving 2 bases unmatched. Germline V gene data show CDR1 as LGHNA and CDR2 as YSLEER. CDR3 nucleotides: TGCGCCAGCAGCCAAGATCAGCGGGACTCCTACGAGCAGTACTTC. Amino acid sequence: CASSQDQRDSYEQYF.

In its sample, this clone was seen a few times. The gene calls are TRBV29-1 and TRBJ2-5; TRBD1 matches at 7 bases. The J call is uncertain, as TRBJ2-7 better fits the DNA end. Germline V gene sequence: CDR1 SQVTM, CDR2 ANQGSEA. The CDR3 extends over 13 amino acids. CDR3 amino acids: CSVRGFSSYEQYF. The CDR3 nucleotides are TGCAGCGTCAGGGGGTTTAGCTCCTACGAGCAGTACTTC.

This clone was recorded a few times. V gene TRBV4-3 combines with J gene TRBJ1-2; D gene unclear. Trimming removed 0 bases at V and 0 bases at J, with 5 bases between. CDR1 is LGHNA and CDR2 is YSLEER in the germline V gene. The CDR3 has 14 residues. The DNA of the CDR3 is TGCGCCAGCAGCCAAGATTCTCCTAACTATGGCTACACCTTC. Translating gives CASSQDSPNYGYTF.

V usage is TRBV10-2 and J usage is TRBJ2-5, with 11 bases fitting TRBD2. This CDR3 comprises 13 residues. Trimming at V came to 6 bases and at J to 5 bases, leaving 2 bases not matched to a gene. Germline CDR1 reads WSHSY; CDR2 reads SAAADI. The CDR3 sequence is CASRLAGAETQYF. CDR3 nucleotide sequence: TGCGCCAGCAGACTAGCGGGGGCGGAGACCCAGTACTTC.

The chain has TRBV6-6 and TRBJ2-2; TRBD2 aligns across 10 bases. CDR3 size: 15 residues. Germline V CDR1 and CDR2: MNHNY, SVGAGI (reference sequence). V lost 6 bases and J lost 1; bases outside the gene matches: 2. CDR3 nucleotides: TGTGCCAGCAGATTAGCGGGAGGGAACACCGGGGAGCTGTTTTTT. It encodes CASRLAGGNTGELFF.

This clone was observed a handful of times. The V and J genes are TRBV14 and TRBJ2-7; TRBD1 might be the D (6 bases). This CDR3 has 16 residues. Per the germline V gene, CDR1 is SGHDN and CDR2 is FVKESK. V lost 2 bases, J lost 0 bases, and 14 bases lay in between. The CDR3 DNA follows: TGTGCCAGCAGCCAAAAAGGGACACTCATCTCCTACGAGCAGTACTTC. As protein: CASSQKGTLISYEQYF.

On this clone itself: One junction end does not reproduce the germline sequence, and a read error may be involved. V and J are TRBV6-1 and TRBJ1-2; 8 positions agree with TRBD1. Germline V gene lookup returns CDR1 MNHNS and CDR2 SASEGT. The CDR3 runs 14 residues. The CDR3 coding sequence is TGTGCCAGCGAACCAACCGGGACAGGTGGGGATCGCGCCTTC. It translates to CASEPTGTGGDRAF.

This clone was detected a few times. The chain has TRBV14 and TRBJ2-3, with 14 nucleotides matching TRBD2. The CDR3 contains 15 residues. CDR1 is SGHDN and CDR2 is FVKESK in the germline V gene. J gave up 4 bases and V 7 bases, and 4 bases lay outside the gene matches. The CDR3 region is CASTPGLAGADTQYF. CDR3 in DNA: TGTGCCAGCACCCCGGGACTAGCGGGAGCAGATACGCAGTATTTT.

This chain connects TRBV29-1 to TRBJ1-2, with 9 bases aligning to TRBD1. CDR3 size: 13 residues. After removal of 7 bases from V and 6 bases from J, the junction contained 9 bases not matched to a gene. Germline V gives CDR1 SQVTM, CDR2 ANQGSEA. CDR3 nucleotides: TGCAGCGCTTTGGGACAGGGCCGGAATGGCTACACCTTC. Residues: CSALGQGRNGYTF.

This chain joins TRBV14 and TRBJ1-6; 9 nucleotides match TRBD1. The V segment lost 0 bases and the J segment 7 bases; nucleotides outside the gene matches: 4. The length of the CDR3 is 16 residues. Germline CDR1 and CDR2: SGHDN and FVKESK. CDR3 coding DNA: TGTGCCAGCAGCCAAGATACAGGGGGCTGGAATTCACCCCTCCACTTT. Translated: CASSQDTGGWNSPLHF.

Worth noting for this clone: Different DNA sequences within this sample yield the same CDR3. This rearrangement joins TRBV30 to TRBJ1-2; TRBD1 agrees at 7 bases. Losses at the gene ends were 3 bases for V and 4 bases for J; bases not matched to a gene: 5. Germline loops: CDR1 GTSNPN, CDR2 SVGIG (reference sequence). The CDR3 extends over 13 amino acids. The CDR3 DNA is TGTGCCTGGAGCCCCGGGACAGCCTATGGCTACACCTTC. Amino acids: CAWSPGTAYGYTF.

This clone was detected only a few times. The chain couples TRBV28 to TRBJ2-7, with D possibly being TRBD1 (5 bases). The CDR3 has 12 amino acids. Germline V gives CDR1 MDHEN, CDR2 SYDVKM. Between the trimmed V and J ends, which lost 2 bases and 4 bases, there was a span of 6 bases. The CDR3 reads CASSLKGYEQYF. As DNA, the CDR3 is TGTGCCAGCAGTTTAAAGGGGTACGAGCAGTACTTC. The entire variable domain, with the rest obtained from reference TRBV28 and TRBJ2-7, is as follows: DVKVTQSSRYLVKRTGEKVFLECVQDMDHENMFWYRQDPGLGLRLIYFSYDVKMKEKGDIPEGYSVSREKKERFSLILESASTNQTSMYLCASSLKGYEQYFGPGTRLTVT.

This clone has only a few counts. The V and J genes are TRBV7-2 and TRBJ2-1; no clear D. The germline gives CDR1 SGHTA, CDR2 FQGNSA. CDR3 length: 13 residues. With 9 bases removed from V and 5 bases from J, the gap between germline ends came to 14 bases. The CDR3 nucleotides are TGTGCCAGTACGCTTGGCACCCACAATGAGCAGTTCTTC. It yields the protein CASTLGTHNEQFF.

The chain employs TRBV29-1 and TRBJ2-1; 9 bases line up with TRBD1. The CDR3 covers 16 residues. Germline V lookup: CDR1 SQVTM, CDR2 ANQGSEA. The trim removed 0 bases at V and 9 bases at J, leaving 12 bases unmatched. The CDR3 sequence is CSVEEHRGPSVGEQFF. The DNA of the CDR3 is TGCAGCGTTGAAGAGCACAGGGGGCCCAGTGTCGGTGAGCAGTTCTTC.

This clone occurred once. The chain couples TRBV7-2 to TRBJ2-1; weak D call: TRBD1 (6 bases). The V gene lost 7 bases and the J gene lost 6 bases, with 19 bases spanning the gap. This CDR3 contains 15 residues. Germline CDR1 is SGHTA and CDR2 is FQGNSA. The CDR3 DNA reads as TGTGCCAGCACCCAAAACAGGGCTCGAGGCAATGAGCAGTTCTTC. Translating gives CASTQNRARGNEQFF. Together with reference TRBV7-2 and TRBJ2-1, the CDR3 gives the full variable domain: GAGVSQSPSNKVTEKGKDVELRCDPISGHTALYWYRQSLGQGLEFLIYFQGNSAPDKSGLPSDRFSAERTGGSVSTLTIQRTQQEDSAVYLCASTQNRARGNEQFFGPGTRLTVL.

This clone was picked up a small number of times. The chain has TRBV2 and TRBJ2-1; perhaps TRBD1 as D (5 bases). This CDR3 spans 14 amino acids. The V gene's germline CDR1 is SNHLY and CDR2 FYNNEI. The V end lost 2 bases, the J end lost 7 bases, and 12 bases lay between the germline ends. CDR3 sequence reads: CASSEWQRGNEQFF. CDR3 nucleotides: TGTGCCAGCAGTGAATGGCAAAGGGGAAATGAGCAGTTCTTC.

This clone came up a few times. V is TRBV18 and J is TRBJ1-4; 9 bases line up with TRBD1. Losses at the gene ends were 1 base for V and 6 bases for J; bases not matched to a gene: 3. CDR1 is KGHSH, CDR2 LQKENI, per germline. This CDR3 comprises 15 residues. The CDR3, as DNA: TGTGCCAGCTCACCACGGGACAGGGTGGATGAAAAACTGTTTTTT. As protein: CASSPRDRVDEKLFF.

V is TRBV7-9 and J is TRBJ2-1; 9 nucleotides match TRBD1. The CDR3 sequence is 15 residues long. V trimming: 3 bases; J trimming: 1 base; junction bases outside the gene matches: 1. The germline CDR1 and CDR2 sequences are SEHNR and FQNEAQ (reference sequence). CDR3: CASSFGTGSYNEQFF. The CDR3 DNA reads TGTGCCAGCAGCTTTGGGACAGGGTCCTACAATGAGCAGTTCTTC.

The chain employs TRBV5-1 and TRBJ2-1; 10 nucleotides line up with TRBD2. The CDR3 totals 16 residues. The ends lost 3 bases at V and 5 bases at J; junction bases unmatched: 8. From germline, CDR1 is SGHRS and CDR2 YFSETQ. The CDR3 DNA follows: TGCGCCAGCAGCTGGAGACTAGCGGGCTCGAACAATGAGCAGTTCTTC. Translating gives CASSWRLAGSNNEQFF. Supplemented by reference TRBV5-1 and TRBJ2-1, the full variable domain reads KAGVTQTPRYLIKTRGQQVTLSCSPISGHRSVSWYQQTPGQGLQFLFEYFSETQRNKGNFPGRFSGRQFSNSRSEMNVSTLELGDSALYLCASSWRLAGSNNEQFFGPGTRLTVL.

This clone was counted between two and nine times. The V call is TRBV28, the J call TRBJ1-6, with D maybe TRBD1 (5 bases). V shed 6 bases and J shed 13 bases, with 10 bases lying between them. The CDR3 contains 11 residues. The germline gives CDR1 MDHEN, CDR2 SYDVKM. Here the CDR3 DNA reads TGTGCCAGCAGGCAGGGTACCCCCCTCCACTTT. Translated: CASRQGTPLHF.